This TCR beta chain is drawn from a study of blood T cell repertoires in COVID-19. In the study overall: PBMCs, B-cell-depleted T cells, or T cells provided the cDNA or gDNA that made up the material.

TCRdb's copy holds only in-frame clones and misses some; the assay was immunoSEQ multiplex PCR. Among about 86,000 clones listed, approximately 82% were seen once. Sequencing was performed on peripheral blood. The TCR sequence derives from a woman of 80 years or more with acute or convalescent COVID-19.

CDR3: CASRGGQFYEQYF. CDR3 coding DNA: TGTGCCAGCAGGGGTGGACAGTTCTACGAGCAGTACTTC. This chain joins TRBV2 and TRBJ2-7, with a tentative D call TRBD1 (6 bases). This CDR3 is 13 amino acids long. CDR1 is SNHLY and CDR2 is FYNNEI in the germline V gene. Trimming removed 6 bases from V and 3 bases from J, with 12 bases in between.